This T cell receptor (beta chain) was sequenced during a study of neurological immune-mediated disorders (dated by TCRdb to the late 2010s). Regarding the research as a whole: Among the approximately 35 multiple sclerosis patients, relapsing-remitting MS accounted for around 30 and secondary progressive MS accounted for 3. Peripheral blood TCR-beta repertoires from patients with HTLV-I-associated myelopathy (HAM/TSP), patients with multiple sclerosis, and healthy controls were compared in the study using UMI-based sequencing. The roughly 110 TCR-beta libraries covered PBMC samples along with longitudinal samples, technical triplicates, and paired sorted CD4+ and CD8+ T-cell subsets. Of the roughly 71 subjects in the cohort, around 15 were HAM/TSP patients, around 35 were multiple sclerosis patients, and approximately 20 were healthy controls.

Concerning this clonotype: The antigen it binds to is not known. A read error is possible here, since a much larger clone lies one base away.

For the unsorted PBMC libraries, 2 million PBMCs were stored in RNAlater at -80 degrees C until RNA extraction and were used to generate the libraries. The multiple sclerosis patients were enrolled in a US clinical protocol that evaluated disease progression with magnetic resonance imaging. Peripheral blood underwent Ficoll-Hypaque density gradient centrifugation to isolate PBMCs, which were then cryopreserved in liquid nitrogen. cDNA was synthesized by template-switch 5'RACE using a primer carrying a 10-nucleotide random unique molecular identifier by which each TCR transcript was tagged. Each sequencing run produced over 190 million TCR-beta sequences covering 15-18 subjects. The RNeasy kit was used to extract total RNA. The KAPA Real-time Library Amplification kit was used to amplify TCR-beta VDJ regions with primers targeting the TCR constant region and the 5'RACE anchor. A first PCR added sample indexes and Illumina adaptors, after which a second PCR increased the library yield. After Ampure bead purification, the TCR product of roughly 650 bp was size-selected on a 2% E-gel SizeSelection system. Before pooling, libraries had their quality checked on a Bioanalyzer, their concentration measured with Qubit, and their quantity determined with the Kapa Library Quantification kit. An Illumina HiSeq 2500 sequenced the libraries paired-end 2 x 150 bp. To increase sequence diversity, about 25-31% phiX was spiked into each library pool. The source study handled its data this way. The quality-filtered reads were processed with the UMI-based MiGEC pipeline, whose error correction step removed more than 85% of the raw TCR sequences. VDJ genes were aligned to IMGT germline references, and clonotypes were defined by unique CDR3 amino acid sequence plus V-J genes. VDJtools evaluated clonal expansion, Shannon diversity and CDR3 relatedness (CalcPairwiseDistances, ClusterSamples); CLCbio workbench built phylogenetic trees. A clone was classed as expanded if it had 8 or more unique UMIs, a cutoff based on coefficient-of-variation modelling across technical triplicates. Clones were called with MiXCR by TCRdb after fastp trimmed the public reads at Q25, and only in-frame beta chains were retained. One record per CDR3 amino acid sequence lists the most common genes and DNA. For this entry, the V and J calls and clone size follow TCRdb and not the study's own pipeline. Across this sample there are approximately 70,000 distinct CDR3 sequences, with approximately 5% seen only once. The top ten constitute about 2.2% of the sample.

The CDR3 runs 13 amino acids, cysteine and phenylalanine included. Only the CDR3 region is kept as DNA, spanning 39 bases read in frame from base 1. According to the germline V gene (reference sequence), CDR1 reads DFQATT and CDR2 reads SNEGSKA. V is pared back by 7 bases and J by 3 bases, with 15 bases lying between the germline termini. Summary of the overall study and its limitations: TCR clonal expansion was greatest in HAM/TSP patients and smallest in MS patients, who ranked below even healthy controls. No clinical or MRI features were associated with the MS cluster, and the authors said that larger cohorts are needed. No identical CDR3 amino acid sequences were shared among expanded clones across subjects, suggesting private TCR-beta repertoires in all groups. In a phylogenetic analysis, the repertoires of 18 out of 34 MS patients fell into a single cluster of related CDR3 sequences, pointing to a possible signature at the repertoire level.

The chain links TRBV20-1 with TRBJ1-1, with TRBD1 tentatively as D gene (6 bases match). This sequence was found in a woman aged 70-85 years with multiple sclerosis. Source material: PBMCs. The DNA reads TGCAGTGATAGGCCAGGGGTCTACACTGAAGCTTTCTTT. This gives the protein CSDRPGVYTEAFF.